The present T cell receptor (beta chain) was sequenced within a study of blood T cell repertoires in COVID-19. Study background: Sources were T cells, B-cell-depleted T cells, or PBMCs; the material itself was cDNA or gDNA.

This table comes from immunoSEQ multiplex PCR, and its TCRdb copy is limited to in-frame clones, with some not included. The table includes 250,000 to 300,000 clones, 70% to 90% detected once. This clone was seen more than once but under ten times. CDR3 length: 15 amino acids. Germline CDR1 reads SGHTA; CDR2 reads FQGNSA. V lost 4 bases and J lost 7, with 20 bases in between. The chain recombines TRBV7-2 with TRBJ2-7, with a possible D match to TRBD2 (9 bases). This TCR was sampled from a man between 60 and 70 years old who had recovered from COVID-19. The source material was peripheral blood. DNA of the CDR3: TGTGCCAGCAGCTCAGCGACAGGGGCGGGAGGGGAGCAGTACTTC. Protein: CASSSATGAGGEQYF.